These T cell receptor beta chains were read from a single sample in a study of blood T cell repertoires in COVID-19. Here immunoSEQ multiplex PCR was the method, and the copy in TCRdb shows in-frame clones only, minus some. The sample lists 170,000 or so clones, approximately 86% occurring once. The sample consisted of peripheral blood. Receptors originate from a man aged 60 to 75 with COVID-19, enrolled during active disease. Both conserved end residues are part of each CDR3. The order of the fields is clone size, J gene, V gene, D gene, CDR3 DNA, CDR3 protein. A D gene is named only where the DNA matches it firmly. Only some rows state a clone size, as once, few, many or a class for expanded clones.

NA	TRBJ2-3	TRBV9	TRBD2	TGTGCCAGCAGCGTAGGTCCTAGCGGGGTGACAGATACGCAGTATTTT	CASSVGPSGVTDTQYF
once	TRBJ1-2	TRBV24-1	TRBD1	TGTGCCACCAGTGACAGGGGGTCCTATGGCTACACCTTC	CATSDRGSYGYTF
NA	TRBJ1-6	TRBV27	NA	TGTGCCAGCAGTCCCTTAAATTCGCAGTACTCCTATAATTCACCCCTCCACTTT	CASSPLNSQYSYNSPLHF
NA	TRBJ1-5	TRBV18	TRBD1	TGTGCCAGCTCACCAACTACAGGGGCCAACAATCAGCCCCAGCATTTT	CASSPTTGANNQPQHF
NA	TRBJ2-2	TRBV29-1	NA	TGCAGCGTAGGGGACTTCCTGGGCGGGGAGCTGTTTTTT	CSVGDFLGGELFF
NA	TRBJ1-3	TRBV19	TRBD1	TGTGCCAGTACCGGGACAGCCGCTGGAAACACCATATATTTT	CASTGTAAGNTIYF
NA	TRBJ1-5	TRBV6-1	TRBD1	TGTGCCAGCAGTGAAAGCTTACAGGGGGCCCAGCCCCAGCATTTT	CASSESLQGAQPQHF
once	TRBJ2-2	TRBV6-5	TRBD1	TGTGCCAGCAGACCGGACAGGGGGCCTACCGGGGAGCTGTTTTTT	CASRPDRGPTGELFF
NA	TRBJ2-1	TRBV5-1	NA	TGCGCCAGCAGCTTGGTGCGTTTTGAGCAGTTCTTC	CASSLVRFEQFF
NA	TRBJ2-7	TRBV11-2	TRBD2	TGTGCCAGCAGCACCAGCTCCAGGGAGGGCTACGAGCAGTACTTC	CASSTSSREGYEQYF
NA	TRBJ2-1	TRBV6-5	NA	TGTGCCAGCAGTAGGACAGTCTACAATGAGCAGTTCTTC	CASSRTVYNEQFF
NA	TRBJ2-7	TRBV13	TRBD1	TGTGCCAGCAGCGCAAGGACAGGATCCGGGATCAACTACGAGCAGTACTTC	CASSARTGSGINYEQYF
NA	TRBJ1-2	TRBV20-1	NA	TGCAGTGCTAGCCGTTCGGGAGAGAGCTTC	CSASRSGESF
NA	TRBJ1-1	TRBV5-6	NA	TGTGCCAGCAGCTTGATGTCCGGGGAAGCTTTCTTT	CASSLMSGEAFF
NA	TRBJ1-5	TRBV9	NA	TGTGCCAGCAGCGCGGGACATTCCGGTAATCAGCCCCAGCATTTT	CASSAGHSGNQPQHF
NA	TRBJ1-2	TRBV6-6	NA	TGTGCCAGCAGCCCGGGTCAAAACTATGGCTACACCTTC	CASSPGQNYGYTF
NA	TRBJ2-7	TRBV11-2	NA	TGTGCCAGCAGCTTAGGTCACCCGAGGACTGCCTCCTACGAGCAGTACTTC	CASSLGHPRTASYEQYF
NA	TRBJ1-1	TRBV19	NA	TGTGCCAGTAGTATTTGGAGGAACACTGAAGCTTTCTTT	CASSIWRNTEAFF
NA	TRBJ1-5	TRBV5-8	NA	TGTGCCAGCAGCTTGGGACAGGCAGACCAGCCCCAGCATTTT	CASSLGQADQPQHF
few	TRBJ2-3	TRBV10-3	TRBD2	TGTGCCGGGCGAGCGGGGAGCACAGATACGCAGTATTTT	CAGRAGSTDTQYF
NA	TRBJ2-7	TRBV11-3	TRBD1	TGTGCCAGCAGCTTACTGAGGACAGGGAACGAGCAGTACTTC	CASSLLRTGNEQYF
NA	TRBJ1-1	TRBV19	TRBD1	TGTGCCAGTAGTCTATCCGGGACAGGGAAGATGAACACTGAAGCTTTCTTT	CASSLSGTGKMNTEAFF
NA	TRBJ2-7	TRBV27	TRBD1	TGTGCCAGCAAATCCTCCGGGACAGGGGCGAACGAGCAGTACTTC	CASKSSGTGANEQYF
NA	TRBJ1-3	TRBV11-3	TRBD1	TGTGCCAGCAGCGTAAGACAGGGGGCCCCTGGAAACACCATATATTTT	CASSVRQGAPGNTIYF
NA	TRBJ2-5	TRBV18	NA	TGTGCCAGCTCACCGGGGCGGCAAGAGACCCAGTACTTC	CASSPGRQETQYF
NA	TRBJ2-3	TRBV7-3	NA	TGTGCCAGCGGCCAAGGAGGGCAAGCAGATACGCAGTATTTT	CASGQGGQADTQYF
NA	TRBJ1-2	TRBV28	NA	TGTGCCAGCAGTTTGACAGAATATAACTATGGCTACACCTTC	CASSLTEYNYGYTF
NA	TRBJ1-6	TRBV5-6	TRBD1	TGTGCCAGCAGCTTGAGGACAGGGAATTCACCCCTCCACTTT	CASSLRTGNSPLHF
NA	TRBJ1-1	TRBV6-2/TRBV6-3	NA	TGTGCCAGCAGTTCCCCGGGGGCTGAAGCTTTCTTT	CASSSPGAEAFF
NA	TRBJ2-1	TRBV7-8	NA	TGTGCCAGCAGGGCATCCACGGGGGTCTACAATGAGCAGTTCTTC	CASRASTGVYNEQFF
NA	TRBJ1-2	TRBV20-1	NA	TGCAGTGCTAGTCAGGGCGTCGATGGCTACACCTTC	CSASQGVDGYTF
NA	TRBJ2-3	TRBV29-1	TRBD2	TGCAGCGCCGTGGCGGACGGGAGGGACCGGTATACGCAGTATTTT	CSAVADGRDRYTQYF
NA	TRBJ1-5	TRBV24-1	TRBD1	TGTGCCACCAGTGACCACCCACAGGGGGAACGCAATCAGCCCCAGCATTTT	CATSDHPQGERNQPQHF
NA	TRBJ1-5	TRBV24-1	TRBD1	TGTGCCGCCAGTGATTCCGCGCTTCCAGGGGGAAATCAGCCCCAGCATTTT	CAASDSALPGGNQPQHF
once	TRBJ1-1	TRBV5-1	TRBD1	TGCGCCAGTAAAGGCCGCGGGACAGCCACCATGAACACTGAAGCTTTCTTT	CASKGRGTATMNTEAFF
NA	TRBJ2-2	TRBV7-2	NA	TGTGCCAGCAGCTTAGTCCCGGCGGGGTTGAACACCGGGGAGCTGTTTTTT	CASSLVPAGLNTGELFF
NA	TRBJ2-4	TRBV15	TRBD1	TGTGCCTTTGCTCCGGACAGGTTAGCCAAAAACATTCAGTACTTC	CAFAPDRLAKNIQYF
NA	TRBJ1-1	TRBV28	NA	TGTGCCAGCAGTTTTCTCGCTGAAGCTTTCTTT	CASSFLAEAFF
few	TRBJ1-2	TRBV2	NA	TGTGCCAGCAGACCGGACACGAGCAACTATGGCTACACCTTC	CASRPDTSNYGYTF
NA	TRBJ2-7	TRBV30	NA	TGTGCCTGGAGTGTTGACAGAACCTACGAGCAGTACTTC	CAWSVDRTYEQYF
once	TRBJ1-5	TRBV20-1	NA	TGCAGTGCTAGTGAATCGCCGGGCCCCGACGAGGGCCAGCATTTT	CSASESPGPDEGQHF
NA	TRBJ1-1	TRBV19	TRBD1	TGTGCCAGTAGGGTCTCCCTTCCGGGACAGGGGAGAGGCACTGAAGCTTTCTTT	CASRVSLPGQGRGTEAFF
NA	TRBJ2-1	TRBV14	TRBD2	TGTGCCAGCAGCCAGTTCTTATCTAGCGGGCAGCAGTTCTTC	CASSQFLSSGQQFF
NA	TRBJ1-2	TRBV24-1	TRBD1	TGTGCCACCCGCGACAGGGCTCGAGGCTACACCTTC	CATRDRARGYTF
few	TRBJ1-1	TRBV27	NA	TGTGCCAGCAGTCCATTCATGAACACTGAAGCTTTCTTT	CASSPFMNTEAFF
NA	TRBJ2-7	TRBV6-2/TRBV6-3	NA	TGTGCCAGCAGTTACGGCAGGGGATTGTCCGAGCAGTACTTC	CASSYGRGLSEQYF
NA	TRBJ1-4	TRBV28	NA	TGTGCCAGCAGTTTAGGGGGGATGGATGAAAAACTGTTTTTT	CASSLGGMDEKLFF
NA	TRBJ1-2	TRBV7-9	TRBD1	TGTGCCAGCAGCTTCCGGACAGGGGGTAACTATGGCTACACCTTC	CASSFRTGGNYGYTF
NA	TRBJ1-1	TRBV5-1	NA	TGCGCCAGCAGCTTGGGACAGAACATGAACACTGAAGCTTTCTTT	CASSLGQNMNTEAFF
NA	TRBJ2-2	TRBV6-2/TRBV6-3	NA	TGTGCCAGCAGTTGGACAGAAAAAGCCGGGGAGCTGTTTTTT	CASSWTEKAGELFF